Below, 23 T cell receptor beta chains from the same sample are listed, as sequenced in a study of blood T cell repertoires in COVID-19 (dated by TCRdb to 2018 to 2020). The library was obtained by the immunoSEQ multiplex PCR assay. TCRdb stores this immuneACCESS table with in-frame sequences only. Part of the clones is absent; in the studies checked, under half of the shortfall reflects unresolved V genes, and no reason is known for the rest. Counted in this sample were approximately 150,000 clones; about 83% of them appeared once. The ten biggest clones cover 10% to 15% of the sample. The sequenced sample was peripheral blood. The receptors here all came from a man between 65 and 80 years old who had recovered from COVID-19.

The genes are TRBV5-1 and TRBJ2-1; D is undetermined. This CDR3 is built from 14 residues. V shed 4 bases and J shed 0 bases, with 8 bases lying between them. The germline CDR1 and CDR2 sequences are SGHRS and YFSETQ. CDR3: CASSTTPSYNEQFF. DNA of the CDR3: TGCGCCAGCAGCACTACCCCCTCCTACAATGAGCAGTTCTTC.

The CDR3 here is CASSTAGGAFEKLFF. CDR3 DNA sequence: TGCGCCAGCAGCACCGCAGGGGGCGCATTTGAAAAACTGTTTTTT. This chain joins TRBV5-1 and TRBJ1-4, with 8 bases matching TRBD1. This CDR3 has 15 residues. After removal of 4 bases from V and 7 bases from J, the junction contained 9 bases not matched to a gene. Germline values: CDR1 SGHRS, CDR2 YFSETQ. The variable domain in full, with the rest retrieved from reference TRBV5-1 and TRBJ1-4, is KAGVTQTPRYLIKTRGQQVTLSCSPISGHRSVSWYQQTPGQGLQFLFEYFSETQRNKGNFPGRFSGRQFSNSRSEMNVSTLELGDSALYLCASSTAGGAFEKLFFGSGTQLSVL.

The J gene is TRBJ2-2, the V gene TRBV24-1, with TRBD2 matching over 9 bases. The V and J ends lost 1 base and 6 bases, in that order; junction bases with no gene match: 8. Germline V lookup: CDR1 KGHDR, CDR2 SFDVKD. The CDR3 length is 17 residues. The CDR3 nucleotides read TGTGCCACCAGTGATTTAGAGACTAGCGGCTTCCCCGGGGAGCTGTTTTTT. This sequence encodes CATSDLETSGFPGELFF.

The CDR3 loop reads CAWSPRERETQYF. CDR3 nucleotides: TGTGCCTGGAGCCCTCGAGAGCGAGAGACCCAGTACTTC. The genes are TRBV30 and TRBJ2-5; no clear D. The germline V and J ends were trimmed by 3 bases and 4 bases, with 12 bases remaining between them. The CDR3 is 13 residues long. Per germline, CDR1 GTSNPN and CDR2 SVGIG (reference sequence).

The chain links TRBV11-2 to TRBJ2-7; D is perhaps TRBD2 (5 bases). In germline, CDR1 is SGHAT, CDR2 FQNNGV. The germline V and J ends were trimmed by 1 base and 4 bases, with 11 bases remaining between them. The CDR3 loop spans 14 amino acids. The DNA of the CDR3 is TGTGCCAGCAGCTTAGCCTTACCGGGGTACGAGCAGTACTTC. It translates to CASSLALPGYEQYF.

The rearrangement uses TRBV10-3 and TRBJ2-2, with D possibly being TRBD2 (6 bases). V shed 0 bases and J shed 6 bases, with 11 bases lying between them. There are 15 residues in the CDR3. CDR1 ENHRY and CDR2 SYGVKD come from the germline V gene. CDR3 DNA: TGTGCCATCAGTGAGTCCGGGAGAGGGGCCGGGGAGCTGTTTTTT. This sequence encodes CAISESGRGAGELFF.

The chain couples TRBV7-8 to TRBJ2-1; 7 positions match TRBD2. Germline values: CDR1 SGHVS, CDR2 FQNEAQ. Germline trimming cut 1 base from V and 4 bases from J; bases unmatched to any gene: 10. This CDR3 is 17 amino acids long. Here the CDR3 reads CASSLVASGRSYNEQFF. The CDR3 region has the DNA TGTGCCAGCAGCTTAGTGGCTAGCGGACGCAGTTACAATGAGCAGTTCTTC.

V gene TRBV3-1 (or the pseudogene TRBV3-2) combines with J gene TRBJ1-3; D is uncertain. CDR1 is LGHDT and CDR2 is YNNKEL in the germline V gene (reference sequence). V lost 3 bases to trimming and J lost 0 bases, with 12 bases between them. The CDR3 spans 16 residues. The CDR3 is CASSQDGLFSGNTIYF. In nucleotides, the CDR3 is TGTGCCAGCAGCCAGGACGGACTCTTCTCTGGAAACACCATATATTTT.

This clone appeared once. The same CDR3 arises from other DNA sequences in this sample as well. The V and J genes are TRBV2 and TRBJ1-6, with no clear D. CDR3 length: 12 residues. In germline, CDR1 is SNHLY, CDR2 FYNNEI. Trimming took 6 bases from V and 5 from J, leaving 5 bases between them. The CDR3 loop reads CASSPNNSPLHF. For the CDR3, the DNA is TGTGCCAGCAGCCCTAATAATTCACCCCTCCACTTT.

This chain links TRBV15 with TRBJ2-1, with 9 bases matching TRBD2. The germline CDR1 and CDR2 sequences are LNHNV and YYDKDF (reference sequence). The ends lost 0 bases at V and 12 bases at J; junction bases unmatched: 15. This CDR3 region has 17 residues. The chain's CDR3 is CATSRDRPSGTNGVQFF. CDR3 DNA sequence: TGTGCCACCAGCAGAGATCGACCTAGCGGGACTAACGGTGTGCAGTTCTTC.

This clone occurred once. The CDR3 sequence is CASSAGQSNTIYF. As DNA, the CDR3 is TGCGCCAGCAGCGCCGGACAGAGCAACACCATATATTTT. This chain joins TRBV5-1 and TRBJ1-3; possibly TRBD1 for D (6 bases). The CDR3 spans 13 residues. Germline CDR1 reads SGHRS; CDR2 reads YFSETQ. V lost 4 bases and J 7 bases, leaving 12 bases between the germline ends.

The chain couples TRBV24-1 to TRBJ2-1; a possible D gene is TRBD2 (6 bases). CDR1 is KGHDR and CDR2 is SFDVKD in the germline V gene. The V end lost 0 bases, the J end lost 8 bases, and 16 bases lay between the germline ends. The CDR3 contains 16 residues. CDR3: CATSDLSRRGTDEQFF. The CDR3 DNA sequence: TGTGCCACCAGTGATTTGTCCCGGAGGGGTACGGATGAGCAGTTCTTC.

In its sample, this clone was seen once. The gene calls are TRBV2 and TRBJ2-1; 10 nucleotides match TRBD2. Germline CDR1 and CDR2: SNHLY and FYNNEI. The V and J ends lost 1 base and 4 bases, in that order; junction bases with no gene match: 4. This CDR3 is 16 amino acids long. The CDR3 sequence is CASSEGGLARYNEQFF. Here the CDR3 DNA reads TGTGCCAGCAGTGAAGGGGGACTAGCGAGATACAATGAGCAGTTCTTC.

The chain links TRBV25-1 to TRBJ2-4; D is perhaps TRBD1 (5 bases). Looked up from germline, CDR1 is MGHDK and CDR2 is SYGVNS. CDR3 size: 14 residues. The ends were cut back, 2 bases at V and 3 bases at J, with 8 bases in the middle. CDR3 sequence reads: CASSEEGVKNIQYF. The CDR3 DNA sequence: TGTGCCAGCAGTGAAGAAGGGGTCAAAAACATTCAGTACTTC.

With regard to this clone: The sample has other DNA sequences that encode this CDR3 too. The chain combines TRBV28 with TRBJ1-5; D possibly corresponds to TRBD1 (5 bases). The CDR3 extends over 15 amino acids. Germline loops: CDR1 MDHEN, CDR2 SYDVKM. V lost 2 bases to trimming and J lost 2 bases, with 10 bases between them. CDR3 sequence (DNA): TGTGCCAGCAGTTTAGGGGGAGGTGGCAATCAGCCCCAGCATTTT. It codes for CASSLGGGGNQPQHF.

This clone was counted only a few times. The V call is TRBV28, the J call TRBJ1-1; TRBD1 matches 7 bases. Germline-derived CDR1 and CDR2 are MDHEN and SYDVKM. The junction had 16 bases not matched to a gene; V was cut back by 9 bases and J by 3 bases. This CDR3 region has 16 residues. The CDR3 loop reads CASGTGVISIYTEAFF. The CDR3 bases are TGTGCCAGTGGTACAGGGGTTATTTCGATTTACACTGAAGCTTTCTTT.

This chain connects TRBV3-1 (or the pseudogene TRBV3-2) to TRBJ2-7; TRBD1 matches 9 bases. Germline V gene data show CDR1 as LGHDT and CDR2 as YNNKEL (reference sequence). V trimming: 6 bases; J trimming: 5 bases; junction bases outside the gene matches: 14. The CDR3 extends over 16 amino acids. Written as DNA, the CDR3 is TGTGCCAGCAGTCAATCCGGGACAGGGATCCGCCACGAGCAGTACTTC. Translated: CASSQSGTGIRHEQYF.

This chain links TRBV5-1 with TRBJ1-2; D is possibly TRBD1 (5 bases). Germline V gene sequence: CDR1 SGHRS, CDR2 YFSETQ. The CDR3 covers 13 residues. Trimming took off 4 bases at V and 6 bases at J, with 13 bases between the two ends. The CDR3 DNA follows: TGCGCCAGCAGCCTAGACAGCATGGATGGCTACACCTTC. It codes for CASSLDSMDGYTF.

In this sample, this clone turned up once. V gene TRBV13 combines with J gene TRBJ2-7, with D maybe TRBD1 (6 bases). Germline-derived CDR1 and CDR2 are PRHDT and FYEKMQ (reference sequence). This CDR3 has 15 amino acids. Trimming took 4 bases from V and 2 from J, leaving 15 bases between them. The CDR3 loop reads CASSSFSGTPYEQYF. The CDR3 DNA is TGTGCCAGCAGCTCGTTCTCCGGGACACCCTACGAGCAGTACTTC.

The rearrangement links TRBV7-9 to TRBJ2-7, with 8 positions matching TRBD2. Germline V gives CDR1 SEHNR, CDR2 FQNEAQ (reference sequence). The CDR3 has 16 amino acids. Germline trimming cut 3 bases from V and 2 bases from J; bases unmatched to any gene: 9. CDR3 loop: CASSLTRTSNPYEQYF. CDR3 in DNA: TGTGCCAGCAGCTTGACCCGGACTAGCAATCCCTACGAGCAGTACTTC. Full variable domain (rest looked up from reference TRBV7-9 and TRBJ2-7): DTGVSQNPRHKITKRGQNVTFRCDPISEHNRLYWYRQTLGQGPEFLTYFQNEAQLEKSRLLSDRFSAERPKGSFSTLEIQRTEQGDSAMYLCASSLTRTSNPYEQYFGPGTRLTVT.

The sample holds a few counts of this clone. CDR3 nucleotides: TGTGCCAGCAGCCCAACTAGCGGTTCGTACGAGCAGTACTTC. Amino acid sequence: CASSPTSGSYEQYF. The chain recombines TRBV5-5 with TRBJ2-7, with 8 bases identical to TRBD2. The CDR3 runs to 14 residues. Germline V gene lookup returns CDR1 SGHKS and CDR2 YYEKEE (reference sequence). Unmatched junction bases numbered 7, after V lost 4 bases and J lost 4 bases.

The chain couples TRBV6-2 or TRBV6-3 to TRBJ1-5; TRBD1 matches at 8 bases. CDR3 size: 14 residues. J was trimmed by 4 bases and V by 6 bases; bases with no gene match: 5. Germline V lookup: CDR1 MNHEY, CDR2 SVGEGT. The CDR3 reads CASSDTGGNQPQHF. In nucleotides, the CDR3 is TGTGCCAGCAGCGATACAGGGGGAAATCAGCCCCAGCATTTT.

This chain joins TRBV13 and TRBJ2-1; 9 nucleotides line up with TRBD2. V trimming: 1 base; J trimming: 7 bases; junction bases outside the gene matches: 11. Germline loops: CDR1 PRHDT, CDR2 FYEKMQ (reference sequence). This CDR3 is built from 17 residues. The CDR3 DNA is TGTGCCAGCAGCTTAGAGGGGTTAGCGGGAGTGGGAAATGAGCAGTTCTTC. Protein: CASSLEGLAGVGNEQFF. The full variable domain, in which reference TRBV13 and TRBJ2-1 provide the parts outside the CDR3, is AAGVIQSPRHLIKEKRETATLKCYPIPRHDTVYWYQQGPGQDPQFLISFYEKMQSDKGSIPDRFSAQQFSDYHSELNMSSLELGDSALYFCASSLEGLAGVGNEQFFGPGTRLTVL.